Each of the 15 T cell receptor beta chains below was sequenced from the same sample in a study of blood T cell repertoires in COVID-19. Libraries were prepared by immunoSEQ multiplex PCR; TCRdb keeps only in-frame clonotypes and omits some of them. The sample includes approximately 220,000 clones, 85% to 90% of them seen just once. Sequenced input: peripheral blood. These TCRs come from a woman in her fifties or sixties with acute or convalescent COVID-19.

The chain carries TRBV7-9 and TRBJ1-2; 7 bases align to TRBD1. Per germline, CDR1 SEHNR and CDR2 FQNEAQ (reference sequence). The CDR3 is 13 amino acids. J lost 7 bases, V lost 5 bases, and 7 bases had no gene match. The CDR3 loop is CASSGRQGTGYTF. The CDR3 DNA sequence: TGTGCCAGCAGCGGCAGACAGGGAACTGGCTACACCTTC.

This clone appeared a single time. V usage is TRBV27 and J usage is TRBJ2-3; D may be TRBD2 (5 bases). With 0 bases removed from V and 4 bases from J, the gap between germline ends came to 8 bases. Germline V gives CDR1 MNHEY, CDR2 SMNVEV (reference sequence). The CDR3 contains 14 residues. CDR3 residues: CASSLSGIADTQYF. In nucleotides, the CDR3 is TGTGCCAGCAGTTTATCCGGGATAGCAGATACGCAGTATTTT.

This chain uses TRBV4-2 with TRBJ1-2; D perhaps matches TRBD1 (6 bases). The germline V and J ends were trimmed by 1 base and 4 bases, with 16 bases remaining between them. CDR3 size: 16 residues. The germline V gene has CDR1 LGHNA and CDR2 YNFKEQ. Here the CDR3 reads CASSQAGGQASYGYTF. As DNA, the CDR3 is TGTGCCAGCAGCCAAGCGGGGGGCCAGGCGAGCTATGGCTACACCTTC.

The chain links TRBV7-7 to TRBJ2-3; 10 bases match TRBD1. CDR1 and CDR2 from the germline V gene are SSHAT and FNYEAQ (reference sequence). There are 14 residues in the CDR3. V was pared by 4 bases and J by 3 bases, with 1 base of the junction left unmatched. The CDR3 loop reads CASSSGQGTDTQYF. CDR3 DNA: TGTGCCAGCAGCTCGGGACAGGGGACAGATACGCAGTATTTT.

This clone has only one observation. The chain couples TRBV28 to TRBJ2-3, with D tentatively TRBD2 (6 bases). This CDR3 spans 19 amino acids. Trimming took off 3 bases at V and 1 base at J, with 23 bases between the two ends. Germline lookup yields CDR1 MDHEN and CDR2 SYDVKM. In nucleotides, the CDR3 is TGTGCCAGCAGTTTTCTTAGGTCGTGGGAGGCCCTTGGCACAGATACGCAGTATTTT. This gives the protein CASSFLRSWEALGTDTQYF.

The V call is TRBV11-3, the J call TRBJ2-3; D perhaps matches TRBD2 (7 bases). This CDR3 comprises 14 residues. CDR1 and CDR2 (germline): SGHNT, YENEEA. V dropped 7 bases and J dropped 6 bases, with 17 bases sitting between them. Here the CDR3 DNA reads TGTGCCAGCACCCGAGGGGGGGTCGAGGATACGCAGTATTTT. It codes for CASTRGGVEDTQYF.

The CDR3 sequence is CATRPGFTEAFF. The CDR3 nucleotides read TGTGCCACTCGGCCGGGTTTCACTGAAGCTTTCTTT. This chain joins TRBV10-3 and TRBJ1-1, with no clear D. The CDR3 has 12 residues. The germline gives CDR1 ENHRY, CDR2 SYGVKD. V was pared by 10 bases and J by 4 bases, with 13 bases between.

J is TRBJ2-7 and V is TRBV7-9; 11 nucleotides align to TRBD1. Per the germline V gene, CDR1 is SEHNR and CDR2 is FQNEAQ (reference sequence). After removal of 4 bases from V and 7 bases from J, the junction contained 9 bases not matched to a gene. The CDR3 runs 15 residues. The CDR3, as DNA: TGTGCCAGCAGCTACTGGACAGGGGGCGCGGGGGAGCAGTACTTC. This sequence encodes CASSYWTGGAGEQYF. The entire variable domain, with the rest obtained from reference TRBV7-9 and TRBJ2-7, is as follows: DTGVSQNPRHKITKRGQNVTFRCDPISEHNRLYWYRQTLGQGPEFLTYFQNEAQLEKSRLLSDRFSAERPKGSFSTLEIQRTEQGDSAMYLCASSYWTGGAGEQYFGPGTRLTVT.

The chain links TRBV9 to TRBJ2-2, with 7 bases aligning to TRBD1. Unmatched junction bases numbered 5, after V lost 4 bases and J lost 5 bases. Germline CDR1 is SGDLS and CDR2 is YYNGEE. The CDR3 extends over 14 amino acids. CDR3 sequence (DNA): TGTGCCAGCAGCCCGACAGGGTTGACCGGGGAGCTGTTTTTT. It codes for CASSPTGLTGELFF.

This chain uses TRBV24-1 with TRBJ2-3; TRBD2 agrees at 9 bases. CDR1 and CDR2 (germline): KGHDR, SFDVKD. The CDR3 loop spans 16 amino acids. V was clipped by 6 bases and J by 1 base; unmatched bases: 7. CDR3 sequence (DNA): TGTGCCACCAGTCCGGAGCGGGGGGCCCGCACAGATACGCAGTATTTT. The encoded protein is CATSPERGARTDTQYF.

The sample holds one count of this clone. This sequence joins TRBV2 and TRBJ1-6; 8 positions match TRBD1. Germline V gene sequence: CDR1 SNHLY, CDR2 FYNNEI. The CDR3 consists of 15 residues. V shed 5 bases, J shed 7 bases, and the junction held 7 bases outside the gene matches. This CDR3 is CASSTLRQGNSPLHF. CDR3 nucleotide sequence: TGTGCCAGCAGTACTTTGAGACAGGGGAATTCACCCCTCCACTTT.

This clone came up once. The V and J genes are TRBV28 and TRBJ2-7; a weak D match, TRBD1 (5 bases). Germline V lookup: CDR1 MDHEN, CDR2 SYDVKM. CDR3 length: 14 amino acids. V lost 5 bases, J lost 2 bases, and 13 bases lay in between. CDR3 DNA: TGTGCCAGCAGTCCAGGGTCCGATACCTACGAGCAGTACTTC. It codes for CASSPGSDTYEQYF.

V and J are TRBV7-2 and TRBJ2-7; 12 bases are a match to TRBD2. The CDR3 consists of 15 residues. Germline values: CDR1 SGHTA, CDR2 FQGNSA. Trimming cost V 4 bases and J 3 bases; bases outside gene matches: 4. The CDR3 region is CASSSSSGGVYEQYF. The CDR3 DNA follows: TGTGCCAGCAGCTCCTCTAGCGGGGGGGTCTACGAGCAGTACTTC.

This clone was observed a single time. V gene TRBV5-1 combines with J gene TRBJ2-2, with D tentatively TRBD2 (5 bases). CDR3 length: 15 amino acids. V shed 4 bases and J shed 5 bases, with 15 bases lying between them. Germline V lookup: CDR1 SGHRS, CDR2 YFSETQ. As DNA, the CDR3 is TGCGCCAGCAGCCCCCTAGCAGCTGGAACCGGGGAGCTGTTTTTT. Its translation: CASSPLAAGTGELFF.

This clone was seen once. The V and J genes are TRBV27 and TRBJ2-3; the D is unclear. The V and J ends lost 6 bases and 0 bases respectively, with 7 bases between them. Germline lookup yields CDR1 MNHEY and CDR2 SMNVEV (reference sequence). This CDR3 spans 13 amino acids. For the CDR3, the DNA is TGTGCCAGCAGGCTGACTAGCACAGATACGCAGTATTTT. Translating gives CASRLTSTDTQYF.